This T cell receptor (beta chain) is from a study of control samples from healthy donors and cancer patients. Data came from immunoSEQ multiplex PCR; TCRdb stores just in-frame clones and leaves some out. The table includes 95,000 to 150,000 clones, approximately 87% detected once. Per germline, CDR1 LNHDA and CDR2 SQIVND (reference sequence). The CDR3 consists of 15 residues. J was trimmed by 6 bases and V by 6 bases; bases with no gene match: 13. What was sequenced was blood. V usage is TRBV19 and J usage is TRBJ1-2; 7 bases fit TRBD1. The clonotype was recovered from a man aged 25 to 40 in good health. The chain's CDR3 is CASSGRQGRFDGYTF. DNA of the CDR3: TGTGCCAGTAGCGGAAGACAGGGTCGATTCGATGGCTACACCTTC.